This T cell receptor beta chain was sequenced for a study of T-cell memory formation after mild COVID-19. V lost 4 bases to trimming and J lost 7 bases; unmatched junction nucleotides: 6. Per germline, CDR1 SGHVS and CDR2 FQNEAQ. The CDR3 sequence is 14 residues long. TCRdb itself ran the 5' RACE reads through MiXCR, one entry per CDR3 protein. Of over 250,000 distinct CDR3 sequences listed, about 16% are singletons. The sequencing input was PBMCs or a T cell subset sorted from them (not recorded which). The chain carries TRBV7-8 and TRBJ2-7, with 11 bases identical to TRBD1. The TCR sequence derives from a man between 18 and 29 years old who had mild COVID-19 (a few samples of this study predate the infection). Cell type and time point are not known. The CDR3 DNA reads TGTGCCAGCAGCTCGGACAGGGGGCGACGAGAGCAGTACTTC. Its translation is CASSSDRGRREQYF. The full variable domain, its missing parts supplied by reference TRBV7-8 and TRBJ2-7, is GAGVSQSPRYKVAKRGQDVALRCDPISGHVSLFWYQQALGQGPEFLTYFQNEAQLDKSGLPSDRFFAERPEGSVSTLKIQRTQQEDSAVYLCASSSDRGRREQYFGPGTRLTVT.